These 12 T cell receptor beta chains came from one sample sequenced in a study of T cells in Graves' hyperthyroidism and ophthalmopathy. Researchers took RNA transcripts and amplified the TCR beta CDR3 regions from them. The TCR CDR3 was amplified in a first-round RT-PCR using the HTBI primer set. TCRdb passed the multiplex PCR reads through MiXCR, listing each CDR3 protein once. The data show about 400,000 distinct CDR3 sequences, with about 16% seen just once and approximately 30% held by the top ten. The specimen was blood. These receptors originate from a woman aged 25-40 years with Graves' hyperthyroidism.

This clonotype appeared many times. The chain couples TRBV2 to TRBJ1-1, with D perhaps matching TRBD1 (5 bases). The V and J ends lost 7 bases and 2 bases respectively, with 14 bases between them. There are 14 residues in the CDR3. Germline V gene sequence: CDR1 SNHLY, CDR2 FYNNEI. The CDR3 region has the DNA TGTGCCAGCAATCGACAGACTTTAAACACTGAAGCTTTCTTT. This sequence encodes CASNRQTLNTEAFF.

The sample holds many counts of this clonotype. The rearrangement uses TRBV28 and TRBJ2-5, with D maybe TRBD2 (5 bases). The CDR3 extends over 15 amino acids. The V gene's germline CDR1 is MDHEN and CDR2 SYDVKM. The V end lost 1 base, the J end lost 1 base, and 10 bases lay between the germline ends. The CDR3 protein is CASSLLSSLQETQYF. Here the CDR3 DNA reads TGTGCCAGCAGTTTATTGTCTAGCCTCCAAGAGACCCAGTACTTC.

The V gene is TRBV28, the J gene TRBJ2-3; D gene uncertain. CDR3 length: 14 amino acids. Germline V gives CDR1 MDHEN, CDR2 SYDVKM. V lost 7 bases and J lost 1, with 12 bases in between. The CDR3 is CASTPLRRTDTQYF. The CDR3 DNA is TGTGCCAGCACCCCCTTACGGCGCACAGATACGCAGTATTTT.

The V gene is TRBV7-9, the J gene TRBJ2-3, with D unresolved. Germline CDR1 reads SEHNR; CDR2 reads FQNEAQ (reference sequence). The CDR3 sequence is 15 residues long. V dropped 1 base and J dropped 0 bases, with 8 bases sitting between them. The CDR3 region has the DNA TGTGCCAGCAGCTTAGTAGCTGCTAGCACAGATACGCAGTATTTT. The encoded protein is CASSLVAASTDTQYF.

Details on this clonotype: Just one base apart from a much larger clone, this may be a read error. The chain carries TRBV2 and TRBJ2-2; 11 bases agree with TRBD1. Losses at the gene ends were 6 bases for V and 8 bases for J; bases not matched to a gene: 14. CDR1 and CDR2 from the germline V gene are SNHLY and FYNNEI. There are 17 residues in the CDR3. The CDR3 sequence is CASSERRTGGRSGELFF. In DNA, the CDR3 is TGTGCCAGCAGCGAGAGAAGGACAGGGGGCCGCTCGGGGGAGCTGTTTTTT.

The CDR3 region has the DNA TGCGCCAGCAGCCAAGAGCCGTGCCAGCCCCAGCATTTT. Translated, it gives CASSQEPCQPQHF. The V gene is TRBV5-1, the J gene TRBJ1-5, with D unresolved. Germline CDR1 and CDR2: SGHRS and YFSETQ. The CDR3 has 13 residues. V shed 4 bases and J shed 7 bases, with 12 bases lying between them.

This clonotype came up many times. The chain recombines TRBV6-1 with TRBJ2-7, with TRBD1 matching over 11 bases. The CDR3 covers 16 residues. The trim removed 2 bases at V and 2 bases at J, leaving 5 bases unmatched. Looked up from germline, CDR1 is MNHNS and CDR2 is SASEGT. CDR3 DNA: TGTGCCAGCAGTGAACTCCCGGGACAGGGGGCCTACGAGCAGTACTTC. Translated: CASSELPGQGAYEQYF.

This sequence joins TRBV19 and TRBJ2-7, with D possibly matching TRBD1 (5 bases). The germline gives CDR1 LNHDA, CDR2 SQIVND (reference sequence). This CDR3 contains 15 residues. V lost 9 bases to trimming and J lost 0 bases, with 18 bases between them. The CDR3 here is CASAPVSGFSYEQYF. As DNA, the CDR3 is TGTGCCAGCGCGCCCGTCTCAGGGTTCTCCTACGAGCAGTACTTC.

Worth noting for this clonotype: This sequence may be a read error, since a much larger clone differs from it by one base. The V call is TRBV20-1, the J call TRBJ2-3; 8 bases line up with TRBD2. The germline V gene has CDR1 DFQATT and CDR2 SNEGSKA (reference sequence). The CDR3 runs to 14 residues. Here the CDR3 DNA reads TGCGGTCTGGGGGCGGGAGGCCCCACAGATACGCAGTATTTT. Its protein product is CGLGAGGPTDTQYF.

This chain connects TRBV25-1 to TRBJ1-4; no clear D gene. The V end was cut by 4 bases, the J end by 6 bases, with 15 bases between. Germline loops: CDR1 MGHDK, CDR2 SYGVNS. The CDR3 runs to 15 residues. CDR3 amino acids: CASSVGRNPDEKLFF. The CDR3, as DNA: TGTGCCAGCAGTGTTGGTCGTAACCCAGATGAAAAACTGTTTTTT.

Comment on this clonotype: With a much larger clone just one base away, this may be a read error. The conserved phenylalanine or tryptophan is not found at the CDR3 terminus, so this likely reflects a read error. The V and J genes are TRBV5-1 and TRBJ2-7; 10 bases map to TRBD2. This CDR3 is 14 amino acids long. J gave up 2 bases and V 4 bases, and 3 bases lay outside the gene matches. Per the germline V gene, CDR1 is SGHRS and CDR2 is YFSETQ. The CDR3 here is CASSASGRTYEQYS. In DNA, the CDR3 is TGCGCCAGCAGCGCTAGCGGGAGAACCTACGAGCAGTACTCC.

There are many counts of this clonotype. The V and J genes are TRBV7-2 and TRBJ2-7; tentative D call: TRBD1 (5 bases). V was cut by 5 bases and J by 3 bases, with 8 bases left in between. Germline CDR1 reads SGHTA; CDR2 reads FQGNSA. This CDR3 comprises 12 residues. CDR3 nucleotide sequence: TGTGCCAGCAGCAAAACAGGCTACGAGCAGTACTTC. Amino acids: CASSKTGYEQYF.